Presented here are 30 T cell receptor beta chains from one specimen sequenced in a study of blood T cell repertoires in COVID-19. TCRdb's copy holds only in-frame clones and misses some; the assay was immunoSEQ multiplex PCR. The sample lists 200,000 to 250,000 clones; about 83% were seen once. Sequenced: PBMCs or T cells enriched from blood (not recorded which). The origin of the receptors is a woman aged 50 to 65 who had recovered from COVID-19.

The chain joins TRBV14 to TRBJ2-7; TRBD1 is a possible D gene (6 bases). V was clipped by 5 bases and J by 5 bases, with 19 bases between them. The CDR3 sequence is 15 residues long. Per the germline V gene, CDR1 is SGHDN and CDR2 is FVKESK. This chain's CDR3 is CASSKGRGRDNEQYF. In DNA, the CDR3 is TGTGCCAGCAGCAAAGGACGGGGTCGGGACAACGAGCAGTACTTC.

DNA of the CDR3: TGTGCCAGCAGCCCGAGGTCGAGTGCGGCCCTACATAATTCACCCCTCCACTTT. This encodes CASSPRSSAALHNSPLHF. The V gene is TRBV14, the J gene TRBJ1-6, with unresolved D. The CDR3 consists of 18 residues. V was shortened by 4 bases and J by 5 bases, with 21 bases between the two germline ends. The V gene's germline CDR1 is SGHDN and CDR2 FVKESK.

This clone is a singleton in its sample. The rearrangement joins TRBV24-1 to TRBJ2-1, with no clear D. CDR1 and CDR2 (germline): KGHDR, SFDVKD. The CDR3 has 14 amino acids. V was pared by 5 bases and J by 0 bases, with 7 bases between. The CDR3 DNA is TGTGCCACCAGTGGTCTAGACTCCTACAATGAGCAGTTCTTC. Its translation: CATSGLDSYNEQFF.

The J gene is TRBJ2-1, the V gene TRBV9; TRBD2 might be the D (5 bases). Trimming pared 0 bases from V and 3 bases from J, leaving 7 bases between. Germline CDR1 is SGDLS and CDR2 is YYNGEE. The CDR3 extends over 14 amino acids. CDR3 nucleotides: TGTGCCAGCAGCGTAGGGCGGGTCTACAATGAGCAGTTCTTC. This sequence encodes CASSVGRVYNEQFF.

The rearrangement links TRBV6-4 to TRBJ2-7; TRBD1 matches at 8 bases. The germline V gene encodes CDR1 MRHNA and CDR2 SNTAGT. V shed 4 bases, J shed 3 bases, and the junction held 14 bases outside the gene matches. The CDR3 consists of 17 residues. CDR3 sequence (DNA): TGTGCCAGCAGTGTTCATCGAAAACAGGGGGGTTTCTACGAGCAGTACTTC. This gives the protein CASSVHRKQGGFYEQYF.

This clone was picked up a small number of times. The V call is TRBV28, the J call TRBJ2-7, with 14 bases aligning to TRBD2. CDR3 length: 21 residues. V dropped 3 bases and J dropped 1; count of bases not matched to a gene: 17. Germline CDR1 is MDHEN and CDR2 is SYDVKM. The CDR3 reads CASSFLLTSGRVGSGSYEQYF. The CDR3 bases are TGTGCCAGCAGTTTCTTGTTGACTAGCGGGAGGGTGGGCTCCGGTTCCTACGAGCAGTACTTC.

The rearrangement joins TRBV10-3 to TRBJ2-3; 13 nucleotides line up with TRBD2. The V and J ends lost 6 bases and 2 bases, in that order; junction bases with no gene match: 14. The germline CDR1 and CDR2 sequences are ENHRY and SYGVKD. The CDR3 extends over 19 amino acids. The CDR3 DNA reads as TGTGCCATCAGGCCGGCGCGGACTAGCGGGAGTAAGGACACAGATACGCAGTATTTT. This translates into CAIRPARTSGSKDTDTQYF.

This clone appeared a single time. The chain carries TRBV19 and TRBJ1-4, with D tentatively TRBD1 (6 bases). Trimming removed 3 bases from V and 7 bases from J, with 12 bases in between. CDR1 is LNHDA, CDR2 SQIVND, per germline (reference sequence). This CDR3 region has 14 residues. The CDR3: CASSMAGAGEKLFF. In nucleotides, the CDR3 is TGTGCCAGTAGTATGGCAGGGGCCGGTGAAAAACTGTTTTTT.

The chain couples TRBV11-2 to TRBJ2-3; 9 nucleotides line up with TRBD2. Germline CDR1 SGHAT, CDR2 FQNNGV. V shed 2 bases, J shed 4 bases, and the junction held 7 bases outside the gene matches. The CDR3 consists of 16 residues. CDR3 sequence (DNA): TGTGCCAGCAGCTTAAAGGCGGGAGGGGGAGCAGATACGCAGTATTTT. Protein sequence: CASSLKAGGGADTQYF.

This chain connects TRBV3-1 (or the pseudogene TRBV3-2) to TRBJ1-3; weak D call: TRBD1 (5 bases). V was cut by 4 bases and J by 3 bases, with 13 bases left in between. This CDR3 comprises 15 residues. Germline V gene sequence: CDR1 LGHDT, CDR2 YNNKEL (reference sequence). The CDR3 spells CASSLRTTFGNTIYF. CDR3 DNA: TGTGCCAGCAGCCTCAGGACAACCTTTGGAAACACCATATATTTT.

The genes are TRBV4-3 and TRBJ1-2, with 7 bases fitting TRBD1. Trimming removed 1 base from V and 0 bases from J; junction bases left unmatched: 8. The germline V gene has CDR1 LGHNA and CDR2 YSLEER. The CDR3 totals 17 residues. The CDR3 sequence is CASSQGWAGGTNYGYTF. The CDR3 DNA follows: TGCGCCAGCAGCCAAGGGTGGGCAGGGGGGACTAACTATGGCTACACCTTC.

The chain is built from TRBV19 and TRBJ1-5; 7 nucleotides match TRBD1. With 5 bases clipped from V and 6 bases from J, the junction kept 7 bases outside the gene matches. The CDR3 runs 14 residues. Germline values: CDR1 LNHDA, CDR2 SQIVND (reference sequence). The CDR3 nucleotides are TGTGCCAGTAGTCAGACAGGGAACCTTCAGCCCCAGCATTTT. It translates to CASSQTGNLQPQHF.

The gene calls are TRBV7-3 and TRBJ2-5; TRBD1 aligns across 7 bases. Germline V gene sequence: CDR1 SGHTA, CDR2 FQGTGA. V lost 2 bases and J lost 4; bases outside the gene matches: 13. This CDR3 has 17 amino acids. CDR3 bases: TGTGCCAGCAGCTTAGGTTCTACGAGGGGGCCCCGAGAGACCCAGTACTTC. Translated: CASSLGSTRGPRETQYF.

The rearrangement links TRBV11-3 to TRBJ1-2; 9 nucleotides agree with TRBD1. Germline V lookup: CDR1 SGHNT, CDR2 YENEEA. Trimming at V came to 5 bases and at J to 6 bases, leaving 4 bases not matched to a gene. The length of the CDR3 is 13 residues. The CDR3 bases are TGTGCCAGCAGCATGCGACAGGGGGATGGCTACACCTTC. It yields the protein CASSMRQGDGYTF.

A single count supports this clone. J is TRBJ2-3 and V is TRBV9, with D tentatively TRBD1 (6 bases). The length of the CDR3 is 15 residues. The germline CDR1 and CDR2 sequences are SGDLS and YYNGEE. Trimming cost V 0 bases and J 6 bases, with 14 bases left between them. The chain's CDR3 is CASSVGGGLRDTQYF. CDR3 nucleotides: TGTGCCAGCAGCGTAGGTGGGGGCCTACGGGATACGCAGTATTTT.

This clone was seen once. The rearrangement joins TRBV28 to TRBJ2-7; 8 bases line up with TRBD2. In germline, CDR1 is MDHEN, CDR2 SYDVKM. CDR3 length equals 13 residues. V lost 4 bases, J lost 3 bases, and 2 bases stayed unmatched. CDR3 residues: CASSSTSGYEQYF. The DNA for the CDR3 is TGTGCCAGCAGTTCCACTAGCGGCTACGAGCAGTACTTC.

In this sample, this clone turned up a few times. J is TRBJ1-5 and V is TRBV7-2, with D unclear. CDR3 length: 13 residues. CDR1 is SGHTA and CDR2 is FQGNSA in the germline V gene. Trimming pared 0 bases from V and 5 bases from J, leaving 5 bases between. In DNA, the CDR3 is TGTGCCAGCAGCTTAGCCCGGGATCAGCCCCAGCATTTT. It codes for CASSLARDQPQHF.

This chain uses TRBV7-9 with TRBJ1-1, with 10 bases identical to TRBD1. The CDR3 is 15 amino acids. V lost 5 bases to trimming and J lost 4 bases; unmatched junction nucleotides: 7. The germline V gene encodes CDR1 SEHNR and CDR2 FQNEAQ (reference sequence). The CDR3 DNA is TGTGCCAGCAGCCCCGGGACAGGGGTTGTCACTGAAGCTTTCTTT. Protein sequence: CASSPGTGVVTEAFF.

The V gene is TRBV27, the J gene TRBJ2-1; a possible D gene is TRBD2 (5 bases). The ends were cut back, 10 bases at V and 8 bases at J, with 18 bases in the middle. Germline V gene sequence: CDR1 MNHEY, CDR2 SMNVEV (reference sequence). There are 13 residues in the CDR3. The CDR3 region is CATSARAFDEQFF. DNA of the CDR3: TGTGCCACCTCCGCGAGGGCTTTTGATGAGCAGTTCTTC.

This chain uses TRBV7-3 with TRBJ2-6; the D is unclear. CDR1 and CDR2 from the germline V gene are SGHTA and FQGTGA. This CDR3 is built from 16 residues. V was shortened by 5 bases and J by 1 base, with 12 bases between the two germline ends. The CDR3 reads CASSPTPGSGANVLTF. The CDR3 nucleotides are TGTGCCAGCAGCCCTACCCCCGGGTCTGGGGCCAACGTCCTGACTTTC.

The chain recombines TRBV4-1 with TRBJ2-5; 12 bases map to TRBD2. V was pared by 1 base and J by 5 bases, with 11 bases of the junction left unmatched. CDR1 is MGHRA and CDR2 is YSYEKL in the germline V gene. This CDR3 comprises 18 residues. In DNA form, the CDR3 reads TGCGCCAGCAGCCAAGGGCGACTAGCGGGAGTTCGGGGGGAGACCCAGTACTTC. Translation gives CASSQGRLAGVRGETQYF.

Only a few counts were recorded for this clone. The CDR3 sequence is CASSPTGTGGGEQYF. CDR3 nucleotide sequence: TGTGCCAGCAGCCCCACCGGGACAGGGGGCGGCGAGCAGTACTTC. This sequence joins TRBV7-2 and TRBJ2-7; 12 bases align to TRBD1. The germline gives CDR1 SGHTA, CDR2 FQGNSA. The CDR3 consists of 15 residues. The J segment lost 6 bases and the V segment lost 5 bases, leaving 8 bases of the junction unmatched. Full variable domain (rest looked up from reference TRBV7-2 and TRBJ2-7): GAGVSQSPSNKVTEKGKDVELRCDPISGHTALYWYRQSLGQGLEFLIYFQGNSAPDKSGLPSDRFSAERTGGSVSTLTIQRTQQEDSAVYLCASSPTGTGGGEQYFGPGTRLTVT.

In DNA, the CDR3 is TGTGCCAGTAGGCTGCAAGCGGGAGCGGGGACCGGGGAGCTGTTTTTT. Residues: CASRLQAGAGTGELFF. This sequence joins TRBV19 and TRBJ2-2, with 8 positions matching TRBD2. Germline trimming cut 6 bases from V and 5 bases from J; bases unmatched to any gene: 11. This CDR3 region has 16 residues. Germline CDR1 is LNHDA and CDR2 is SQIVND (reference sequence).

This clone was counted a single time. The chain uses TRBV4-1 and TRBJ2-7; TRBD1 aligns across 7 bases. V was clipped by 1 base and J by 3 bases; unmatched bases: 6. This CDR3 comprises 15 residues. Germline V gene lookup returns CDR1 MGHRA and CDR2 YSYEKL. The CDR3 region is CASSQVTGRSYEQYF. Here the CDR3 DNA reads TGCGCCAGCAGCCAAGTGACAGGGAGAAGCTACGAGCAGTACTTC.

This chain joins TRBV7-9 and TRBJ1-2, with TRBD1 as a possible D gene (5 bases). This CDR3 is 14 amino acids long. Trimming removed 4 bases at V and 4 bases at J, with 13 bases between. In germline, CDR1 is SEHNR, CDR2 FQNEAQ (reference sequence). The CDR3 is CASSYHGGTYGYTF. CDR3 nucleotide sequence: TGTGCCAGCAGCTACCATGGGGGGACCTATGGCTACACCTTC. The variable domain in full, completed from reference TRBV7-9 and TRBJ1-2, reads DTGVSQNPRHKITKRGQNVTFRCDPISEHNRLYWYRQTLGQGPEFLTYFQNEAQLEKSRLLSDRFSAERPKGSFSTLEIQRTEQGDSAMYLCASSYHGGTYGYTFGSGTRLTVV.

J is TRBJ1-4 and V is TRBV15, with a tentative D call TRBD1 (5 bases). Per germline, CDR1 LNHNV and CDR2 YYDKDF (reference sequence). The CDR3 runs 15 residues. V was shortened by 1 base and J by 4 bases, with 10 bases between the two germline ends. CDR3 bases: TGTGCCACCAGCAGAGTCGGGGGGGATAATGAAAAACTGTTTTTT. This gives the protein CATSRVGGDNEKLFF.

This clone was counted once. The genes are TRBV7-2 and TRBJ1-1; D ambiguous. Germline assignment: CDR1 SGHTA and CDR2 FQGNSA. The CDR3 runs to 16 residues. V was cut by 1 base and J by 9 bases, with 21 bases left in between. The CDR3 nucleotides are TGTGCCAGCAGCTTAGATGGTGTCGCGGCCTGGGTGAAAGCTTTCTTT. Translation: CASSLDGVAAWVKAFF.

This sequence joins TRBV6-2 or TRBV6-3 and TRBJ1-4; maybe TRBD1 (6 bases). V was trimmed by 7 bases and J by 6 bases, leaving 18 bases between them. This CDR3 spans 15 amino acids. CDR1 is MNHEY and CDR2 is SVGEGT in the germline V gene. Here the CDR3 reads CASTPRGGWDEKLFF. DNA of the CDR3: TGTGCCAGCACCCCCAGGGGCGGATGGGATGAAAAACTGTTTTTT.

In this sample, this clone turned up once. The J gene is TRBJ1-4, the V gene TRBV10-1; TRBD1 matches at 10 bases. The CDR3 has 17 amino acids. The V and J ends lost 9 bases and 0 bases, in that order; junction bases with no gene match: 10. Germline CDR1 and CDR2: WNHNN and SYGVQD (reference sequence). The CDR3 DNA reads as TGCGCCAGTACCGGGACAGGGGCCTGTGCAACTAATGAAAAACTGTTTTTT. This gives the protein CASTGTGACATNEKLFF.

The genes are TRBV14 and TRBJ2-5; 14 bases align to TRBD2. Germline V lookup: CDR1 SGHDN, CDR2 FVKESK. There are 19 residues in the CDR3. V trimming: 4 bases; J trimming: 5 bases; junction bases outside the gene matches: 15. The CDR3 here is CASSLKIGTSGRGHETQYF. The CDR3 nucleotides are TGTGCCAGCAGCCTCAAGATCGGGACTAGCGGGAGAGGCCACGAGACCCAGTACTTC. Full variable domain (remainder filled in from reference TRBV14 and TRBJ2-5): EAGVTQFPSHSVIEKGQTVTLRCDPISGHDNLYWYRRVMGKEIKFLLHFVKESKQDESGMPNNRFLAERTGGTYSTLKVQPAELEDSGVYFCASSLKIGTSGRGHETQYFGPGTRLLVL.